This paragraph reports one TCR beta chain. Antigen unknown. Trimming took 0 bases from V and 11 from J; bases not matched to a gene: 14. CDR1 and CDR2 from the germline V gene are MNHEY and SVGAGI. The CDR3 length is 16 residues. In TCRdb, the 5' RACE reads were re-called with MiXCR into one record per CDR3 protein. The table records around 1.7 million distinct CDR3 sequences, about 32% of them present only once. The entry originates in a study of identical twins. Study-level findings and limits: Not following the same donors, the study drew its conclusions from cross-sectional statistical analysis. Within cord blood, abundant beta clonotypes carried fewer insertions, but memory repertoires showed no such trend.

Healthy Caucasians alone served as donors. Sequenced input: cord blood. This chain connects TRBV6-5 to TRBJ2-5; TRBD1 matches at 8 bases. The origin of this receptor is a newborn girl in good health. CDR3 region: CASSYSKDREDNEQYF. The CDR3 DNA reads as TGTGCCAGCAGTTACTCGAAGGACAGGGAAGACAATGAGCAGTACTTC.